Sequencing of this T cell receptor (beta chain) was carried out in a study of blood T cell repertoires in COVID-19. About the research overall: From T cells, B-cell-depleted T cells, or PBMCs came the material, which was cDNA or gDNA.

Libraries were prepared by immunoSEQ multiplex PCR; TCRdb keeps only in-frame clonotypes and omits some of them. The repertoire has around 250,000 clones, 80% to 90% of them found once; the top ten carry roughly 3%. Residents of around 24 US areas, aged about 18 to 95 years, made up the participants. Cohorts were determined from participant-reported clinical history. Germline loops: CDR1 MNHEY, CDR2 SVGEGT. The CDR3 has 15 amino acids. The V and J ends lost 2 bases and 6 bases, in that order; junction bases with no gene match: 10. This sequence originates from a woman aged 40 to 50 who had been exposed to COVID-19. The V gene is TRBV6-2 or TRBV6-3, the J gene TRBJ2-7; 7 nucleotides align to TRBD2. Sequenced material: PBMCs or T cells enriched from blood (not recorded which). The CDR3 nucleotides are TGTGCCAGCAGTTACGTCGCTAGCGGCCTGGGCGAGCAGTACGTC. This encodes CASSYVASGLGEQYV.